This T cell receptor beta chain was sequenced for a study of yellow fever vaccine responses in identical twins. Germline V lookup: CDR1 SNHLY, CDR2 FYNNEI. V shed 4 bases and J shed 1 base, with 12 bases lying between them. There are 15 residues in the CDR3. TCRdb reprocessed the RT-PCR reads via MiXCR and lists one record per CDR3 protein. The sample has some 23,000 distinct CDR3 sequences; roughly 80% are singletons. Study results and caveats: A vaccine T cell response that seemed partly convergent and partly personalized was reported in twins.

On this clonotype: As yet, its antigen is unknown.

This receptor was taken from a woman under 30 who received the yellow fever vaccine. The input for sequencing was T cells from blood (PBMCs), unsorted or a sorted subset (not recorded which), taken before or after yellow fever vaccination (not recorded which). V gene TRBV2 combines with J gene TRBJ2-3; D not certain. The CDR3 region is CASSAMSRGTDTQYF. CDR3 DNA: TGTGCCAGCAGTGCCATGTCCCGGGGCACAGATACGCAGTATTTT.